Here is one T cell receptor (beta chain) with its context. The authors' processing: Reference gene primer amplification in the assay estimated nucleated cell counts. Libraries were prepared by immunoSEQ multiplex PCR; TCRdb keeps only in-frame clonotypes and omits some of them. V, J and clone size derive from that table, while D and trimming were established from the DNA sequence. The sample has 200,000 to 250,000 clones, more than 70% seen once. The sample originates from a study of blood T cell repertoires in COVID-19. Study overall: PBMCs, B-cell-depleted T cells, or T cells provided the cDNA or gDNA that made up the material.

CDR3 size: 12 residues. The germline V gene encodes CDR1 SQVTM and CDR2 ANQGSEA. V dropped 3 bases and J dropped 1 base, with 7 bases sitting between them. Sequenced input: peripheral blood. The source of this sequence is a woman of 80 years or more with acute or convalescent COVID-19. The chain is built from TRBV29-1 and TRBJ2-7, with D maybe TRBD2 (5 bases). In DNA, the CDR3 is TGCAGCGTTGACGGGAATTCCTACGAGCAGTACTTC. Its protein product is CSVDGNSYEQYF.